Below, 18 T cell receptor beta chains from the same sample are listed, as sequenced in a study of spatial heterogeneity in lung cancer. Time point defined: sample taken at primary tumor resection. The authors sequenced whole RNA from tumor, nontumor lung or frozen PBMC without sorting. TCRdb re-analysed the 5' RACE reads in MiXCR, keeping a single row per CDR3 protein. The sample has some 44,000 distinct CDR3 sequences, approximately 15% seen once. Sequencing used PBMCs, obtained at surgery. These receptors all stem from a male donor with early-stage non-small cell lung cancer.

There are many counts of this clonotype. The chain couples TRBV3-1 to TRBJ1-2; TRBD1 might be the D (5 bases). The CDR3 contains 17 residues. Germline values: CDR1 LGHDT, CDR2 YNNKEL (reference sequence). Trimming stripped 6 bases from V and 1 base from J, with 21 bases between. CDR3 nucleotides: TGTGCCAGCAGTACGGAAGTCATCGGGGGAATTAACTATGGCTACACCTTC. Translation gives CASSTEVIGGINYGYTF.

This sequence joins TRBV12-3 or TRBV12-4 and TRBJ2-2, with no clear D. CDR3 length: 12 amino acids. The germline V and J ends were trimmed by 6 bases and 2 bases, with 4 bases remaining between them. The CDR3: CASRRNTGELFF. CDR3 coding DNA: TGTGCCAGCAGGAGAAACACCGGGGAGCTGTTTTTT.

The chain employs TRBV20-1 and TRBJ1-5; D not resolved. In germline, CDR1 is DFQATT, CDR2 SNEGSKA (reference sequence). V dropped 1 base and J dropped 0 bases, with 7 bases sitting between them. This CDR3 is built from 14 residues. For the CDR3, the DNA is TGCAGTGCTAGAGGGGGTAATAGCAATCAGCCCCAGCATTTT. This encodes CSARGGNSNQPQHF.

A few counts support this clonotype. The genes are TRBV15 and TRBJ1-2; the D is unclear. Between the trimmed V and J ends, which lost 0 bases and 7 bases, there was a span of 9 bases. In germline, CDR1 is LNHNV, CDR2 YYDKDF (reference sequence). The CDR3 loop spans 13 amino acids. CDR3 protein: CATSRDSLSGYTF. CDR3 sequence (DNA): TGTGCCACCAGCAGAGATTCATTGTCTGGCTACACCTTC. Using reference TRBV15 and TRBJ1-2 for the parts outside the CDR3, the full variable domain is DAMVIQNPRYQVTQFGKPVTLSCSQTLNHNVMYWYQQKSSQAPKLLFHYYDKDFNNEADTPDNFQSRRPNTSFCFLDIRSPGLGDTAMYLCATSRDSLSGYTFGSGTRLTVV.

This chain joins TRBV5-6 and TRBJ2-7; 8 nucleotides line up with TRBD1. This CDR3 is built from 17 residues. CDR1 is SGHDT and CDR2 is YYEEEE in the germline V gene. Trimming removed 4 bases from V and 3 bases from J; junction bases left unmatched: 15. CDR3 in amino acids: CASSPIPGGAEIYEQYF. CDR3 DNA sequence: TGTGCCAGCAGCCCAATCCCAGGGGGCGCTGAAATCTACGAGCAGTACTTC.

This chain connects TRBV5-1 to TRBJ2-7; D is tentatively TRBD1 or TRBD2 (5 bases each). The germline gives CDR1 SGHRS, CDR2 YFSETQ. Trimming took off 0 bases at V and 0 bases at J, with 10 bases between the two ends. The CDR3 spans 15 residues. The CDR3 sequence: CASSLGRGVSYEQYF. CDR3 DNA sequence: TGCGCCAGCAGCTTGGGGCGAGGGGTCTCCTACGAGCAGTACTTC. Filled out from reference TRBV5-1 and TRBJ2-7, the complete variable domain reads KAGVTQTPRYLIKTRGQQVTLSCSPISGHRSVSWYQQTPGQGLQFLFEYFSETQRNKGNFPGRFSGRQFSNSRSEMNVSTLELGDSALYLCASSLGRGVSYEQYFGPGTRLTVT.

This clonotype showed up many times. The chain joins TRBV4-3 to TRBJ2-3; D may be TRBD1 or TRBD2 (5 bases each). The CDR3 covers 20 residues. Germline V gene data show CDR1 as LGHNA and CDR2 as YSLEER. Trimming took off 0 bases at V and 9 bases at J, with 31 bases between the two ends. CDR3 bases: TGCGCCAGCAGCCAAGAAGGAAATTATGGGACGATTCTTTCGACTGGCACGCAGTATTTT. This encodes CASSQEGNYGTILSTGTQYF.

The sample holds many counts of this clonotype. The CDR3: CASSFGGGAGNEQFF. The CDR3 coding sequence is TGTGCCAGCAGTTTTGGCGGGGGGGCTGGTAATGAGCAGTTCTTC. V usage is TRBV12-3 or TRBV12-4 and J usage is TRBJ2-1; 9 bases agree with TRBD2. J was trimmed by 7 bases and V by 3 bases; bases with no gene match: 7. The CDR3 covers 15 residues.

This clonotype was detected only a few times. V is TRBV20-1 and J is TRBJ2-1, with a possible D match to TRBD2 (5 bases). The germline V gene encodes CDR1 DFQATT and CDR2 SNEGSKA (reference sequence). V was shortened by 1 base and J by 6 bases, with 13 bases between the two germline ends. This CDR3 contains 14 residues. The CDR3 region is CSARVTLGSNEQFF. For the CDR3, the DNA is TGCAGTGCTAGAGTCACACTTGGGAGCAATGAGCAGTTCTTC.

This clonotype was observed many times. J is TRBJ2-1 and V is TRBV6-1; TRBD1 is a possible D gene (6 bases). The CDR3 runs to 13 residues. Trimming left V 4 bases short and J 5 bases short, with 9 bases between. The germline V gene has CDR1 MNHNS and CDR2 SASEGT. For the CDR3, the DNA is TGTGCCAGCAGTGGTCAGGGGAACAATGAGCAGTTCTTC. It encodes CASSGQGNNEQFF.

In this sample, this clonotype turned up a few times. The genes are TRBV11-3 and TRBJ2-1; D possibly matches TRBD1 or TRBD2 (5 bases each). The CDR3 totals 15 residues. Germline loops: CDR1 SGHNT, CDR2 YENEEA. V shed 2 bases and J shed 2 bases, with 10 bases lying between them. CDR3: CASSLRDGTYNEQFF. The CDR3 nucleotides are TGTGCCAGCAGCTTAAGGGACGGGACCTACAATGAGCAGTTCTTC.

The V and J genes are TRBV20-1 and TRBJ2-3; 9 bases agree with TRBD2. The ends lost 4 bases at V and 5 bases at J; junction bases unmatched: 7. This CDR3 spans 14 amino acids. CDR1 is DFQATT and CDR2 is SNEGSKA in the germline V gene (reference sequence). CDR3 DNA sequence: TGCAGTGCTAATCAGCGGGGGGTTATAGATACGCAGTATTTT. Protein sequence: CSANQRGVIDTQYF.

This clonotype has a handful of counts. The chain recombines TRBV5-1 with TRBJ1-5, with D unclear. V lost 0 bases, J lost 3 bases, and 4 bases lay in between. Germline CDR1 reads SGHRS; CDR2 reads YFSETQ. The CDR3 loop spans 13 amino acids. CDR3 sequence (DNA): TGCGCCAGCAGCTTGGAACCCAATCAGCCCCAGCATTTT. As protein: CASSLEPNQPQHF.

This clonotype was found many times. CDR3 sequence (DNA): TGCGCCAGCAGCCAAGATGGGGGAGGGATCGGCAATCAGCCCCAGCATTTT. It specifies CASSQDGGGIGNQPQHF. The chain recombines TRBV4-1 with TRBJ1-5; D may be TRBD1 (5 bases). This CDR3 is built from 17 residues. V lost 0 bases, J lost 2 bases, and 14 bases lay in between. Germline V gene data show CDR1 as MGHRA and CDR2 as YSYEKL.

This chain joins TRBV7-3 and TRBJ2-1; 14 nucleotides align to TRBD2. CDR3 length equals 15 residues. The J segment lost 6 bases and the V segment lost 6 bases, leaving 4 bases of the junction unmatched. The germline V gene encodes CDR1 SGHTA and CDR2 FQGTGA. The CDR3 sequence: CASRPGTSGSNEQFF. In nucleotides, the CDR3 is TGTGCCAGCAGGCCTGGGACTAGCGGGAGCAATGAGCAGTTCTTC.

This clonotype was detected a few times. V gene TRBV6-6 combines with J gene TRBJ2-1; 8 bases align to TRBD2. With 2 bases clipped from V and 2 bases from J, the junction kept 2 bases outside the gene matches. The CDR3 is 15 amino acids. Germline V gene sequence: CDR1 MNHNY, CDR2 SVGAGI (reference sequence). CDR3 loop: CASSYGGGTYNEQFF. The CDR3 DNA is TGTGCCAGCAGTTACGGCGGGGGGACCTACAATGAGCAGTTCTTC.

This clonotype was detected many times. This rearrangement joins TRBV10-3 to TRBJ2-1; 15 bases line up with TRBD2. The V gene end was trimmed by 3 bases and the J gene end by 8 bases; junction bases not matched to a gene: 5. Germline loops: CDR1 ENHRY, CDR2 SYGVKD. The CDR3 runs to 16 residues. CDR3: CAISDLGLAGGDEQFF. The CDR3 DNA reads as TGTGCCATCAGTGACTTGGGACTAGCGGGGGGCGATGAGCAGTTCTTC.

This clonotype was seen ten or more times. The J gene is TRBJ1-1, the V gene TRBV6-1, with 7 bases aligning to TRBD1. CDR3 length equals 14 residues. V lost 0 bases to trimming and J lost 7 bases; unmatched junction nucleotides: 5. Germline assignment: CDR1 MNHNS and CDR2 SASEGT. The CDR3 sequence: CASSEAQGVSEAFF. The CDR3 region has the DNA TGTGCCAGCAGTGAAGCGCAGGGGGTTAGTGAAGCTTTCTTT.